This record looks at one T cell receptor (beta chain) sequence and its context. Its specificity is unknown. Each HIV-infected participant was given treatment in the United States. This record comes from a study of long-term antiretroviral therapy in people with HIV. General study results and limits: ART adherence was not documented, and neither viral resistance nor therapy changes had any data. Whichever time point was examined, clones expanded before ART dominated the repertoire.

Trimming took off 5 bases at V and 2 bases at J, with 10 bases between the two ends. The CDR3 loop spans 13 amino acids. Germline CDR1 and CDR2: GTSNPN and SVGIG (reference sequence). Run at survey level, the immunoSEQ assay was version v3.0. Sequencing was directed toward about 40,000-55,000 T-cell genomes in each sample. Clones were read by immunoSEQ multiplex PCR, and TCRdb kept only the in-frame ones, dropping some. Seen here are fewer than 45,000 clones, approximately 85% observed once, and the top ten hold 10% to 13%. The source is a man between 18 and 29 years old with HIV. The chain combines TRBV30 with TRBJ2-1; the D gene is possibly TRBD2 (6 bases). The sample in question was unsorted PBMCs, obtained 2.2 years after starting antiretroviral therapy. CDR3 region: CAWRGGPYNEQFF. The CDR3 DNA reads TGTGCCTGGCGGGGAGGTCCCTACAATGAGCAGTTCTTC.